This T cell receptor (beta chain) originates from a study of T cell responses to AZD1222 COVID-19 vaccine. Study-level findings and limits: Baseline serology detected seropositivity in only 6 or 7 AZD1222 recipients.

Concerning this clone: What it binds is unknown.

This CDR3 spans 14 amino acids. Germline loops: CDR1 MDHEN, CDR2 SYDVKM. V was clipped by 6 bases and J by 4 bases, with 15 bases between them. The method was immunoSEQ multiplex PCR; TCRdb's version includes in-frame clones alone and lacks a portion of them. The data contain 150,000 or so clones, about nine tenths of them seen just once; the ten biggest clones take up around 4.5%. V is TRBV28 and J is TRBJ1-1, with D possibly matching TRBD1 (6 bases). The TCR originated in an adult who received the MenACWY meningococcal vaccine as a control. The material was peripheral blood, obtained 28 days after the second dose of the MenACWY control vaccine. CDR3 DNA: TGTGCCAGCAGCCTAGGGGGAGTGGGCACTGAAGCTTTCTTT. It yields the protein CASSLGGVGTEAFF.